This T cell receptor (beta chain) was found in a study of blood T cell repertoires in COVID-19. Across the whole study: From the United States, Italy and Spain came samples of acute and convalescent COVID-19. PBMCs, B-cell-depleted T cells, or T cells were the source of the cDNA or gDNA that made up the material.

Per the original methods: Amplified reference gene primers provided the basis for estimating nucleated cell counts. TCRdb's copy holds only in-frame clones and misses some; the assay was immunoSEQ multiplex PCR. V and J calls and clone size are copied from that table; D and trimming were computed from the DNA. This sample has tens of thousands of clones, with about nine tenths found just once. CDR1 is LNHDA and CDR2 is SQIVND in the germline V gene (reference sequence). V was pared by 11 bases and J by 1 base, with 17 bases between. The length of the CDR3 is 15 residues. The sequence was collected from a woman aged 80 or over with acute or convalescent COVID-19. The specimen sequenced was peripheral blood. This sequence joins TRBV19 and TRBJ2-2, with a possible D match to TRBD1 (5 bases). The CDR3 reads CASRSGFRNTGELFF. CDR3 nucleotide sequence: TGTGCCTCCAGATCAGGGTTCCGGAACACCGGGGAGCTGTTTTTT.